This T cell receptor beta chain emerged from a study of blood T cell repertoires in COVID-19. Study-wide background: The United States, Italy and Spain provided the acute and convalescent COVID-19 samples. PBMCs, B-cell-depleted T cells, or T cells were the source of the cDNA or gDNA that made up the material.

Per the germline V gene, CDR1 is SQVTM and CDR2 is ANQGSEA. V was clipped by 6 bases and J by 1 base, with 16 bases between them. The CDR3 runs 14 residues. Per the original data handling: Researchers report that nucleated cell counts were estimated from reference gene primer amplification. TCRdb's copy holds only in-frame clones and misses some; the assay was immunoSEQ multiplex PCR. From that table come the V and J calls and clone size; the DNA was used to work out D and trimming. This table has some 78,000 clones, 84% appearing once. What was sequenced was peripheral blood. This chain connects TRBV29-1 to TRBJ2-7; possible D gene TRBD2, 6 bases. This receptor was taken from a man between 50 and 59 years old with acute or convalescent COVID-19. In DNA, the CDR3 is TGCAGCGTCTACACTTTGGCGGGGTCCTACGAGCAGTACTTC. It yields the protein CSVYTLAGSYEQYF.